The 8 T cell receptor beta chains listed next were all sequenced from one sample in a study of shared clonotypes between healthy human individuals. Measured with immunoSEQ multiplex PCR; TCRdb has only the in-frame clones, and not every one. The table lists around 600,000 clones, approximately 97% of them singletons. The specimen was naive CD4+ T cells sorted from blood. Subset in this sample: CD45RA+ positively selected. The receptors were sampled from a woman under 40 in good health.

This clone was picked up one time. V and J are TRBV7-8 and TRBJ1-1; D unresolved. CDR1 and CDR2 from the germline V gene are SGHVS and FQNEAQ. The V end was cut by 6 bases, the J end by 8 bases, with 19 bases between. The CDR3 has 14 residues. This CDR3 reads CASSEVLDRHEAFF. The CDR3 DNA follows: TGTGCCAGCAGTGAAGTTCTCGACCGCCACGAAGCTTTCTTT.

The rearrangement links TRBV27 to TRBJ1-3; 7 bases line up with TRBD1. CDR1 MNHEY and CDR2 SMNVEV come from the germline V gene (reference sequence). There are 14 residues in the CDR3. The V gene end was trimmed by 7 bases and the J gene end by 2 bases; junction bases not matched to a gene: 5. The CDR3 loop is CASKTDRAGNTIYF. For the CDR3, the DNA is TGTGCCAGCAAGACCGACAGGGCTGGAAACACCATATATTTT.

The CDR3 bases are TGTGCCAGCAGTGAAGCTAAAAGGACAGGGAGTCAGCCCCAGCATTTT. Its translation: CASSEAKRTGSQPQHF. V gene TRBV2 combines with J gene TRBJ1-5; 8 bases are shared with TRBD1. From germline, CDR1 is SNHLY and CDR2 FYNNEI. Trimming cost V 0 bases and J 6 bases; bases outside gene matches: 7. This CDR3 comprises 16 residues.

V usage is TRBV5-1 and J usage is TRBJ2-5, with 8 bases lining up with TRBD2. CDR1 is SGHRS, CDR2 YFSETQ, per germline. CDR3 length equals 13 residues. The ends lost 7 bases at V and 5 bases at J; junction bases unmatched: 7. This chain's CDR3 is CASAGGPLETQYF. In nucleotides, the CDR3 is TGCGCCAGCGCGGGGGGTCCCTTGGAGACCCAGTACTTC.

The V call is TRBV2, the J call TRBJ2-1; unclear D gene. Germline CDR1 and CDR2: SNHLY and FYNNEI. CDR3 length: 15 residues. Trimming removed 3 bases at V and 5 bases at J, with 14 bases between. CDR3 residues: CASSDRPPGHNEQFF. The CDR3, as DNA: TGTGCCAGCAGTGATCGGCCCCCCGGCCACAATGAGCAGTTCTTC.

The chain uses TRBV28 and TRBJ1-1, with TRBD1 identical over 11 bases. With 8 bases clipped from V and 6 bases from J, the junction kept 2 bases outside the gene matches. Germline loops: CDR1 MDHEN, CDR2 SYDVKM. The CDR3 has 12 residues. The CDR3 spells CASWGQGAEAFF. The CDR3 DNA reads as TGTGCCAGCTGGGGACAGGGGGCTGAAGCTTTCTTT.

The J gene is TRBJ2-7, the V gene TRBV9; tentative D call: TRBD2 (5 bases). Germline V lookup: CDR1 SGDLS, CDR2 YYNGEE. V lost 3 bases to trimming and J lost 7 bases, with 14 bases between them. CDR3 size: 13 residues. The CDR3 DNA reads as TGTGCCAGCAGCGCAAGCCACGGCGGGGAGCAGTACTTC. Protein sequence: CASSASHGGEQYF.

The rearrangement uses TRBV11-3 and TRBJ1-4, with D possibly being TRBD1 (6 bases). Germline CDR1 is SGHNT and CDR2 is YENEEA. V shed 0 bases and J shed 0 bases, with 14 bases lying between them. This CDR3 is 18 amino acids long. CDR3 sequence reads: CASSLDSRRGATNEKLFF. CDR3 bases: TGTGCCAGCAGCTTAGATTCCCGCAGGGGCGCAACTAATGAAAAACTGTTTTTT.